Below, 4 T cell receptor beta chains from the same sample are listed, as sequenced in a study of shared clonotypes between healthy human individuals. Sequencing was performed with immunoSEQ multiplex PCR; in TCRdb, only in-frame clones are kept and a portion is missing. The table shows some 530,000 clones, with around 73% occurring only once. Sequenced material: PBMCs. Every receptor here comes from a woman aged 40-49 years in good health. Some clones in this sample may be carry-over from other donors' samples.

The genes are TRBV13 and TRBJ2-2; a weak D match, TRBD2 (6 bases). The CDR3 consists of 14 residues. Germline V gene lookup returns CDR1 PRHDT and CDR2 FYEKMQ (reference sequence). V was pared by 3 bases and J by 4 bases, with 9 bases between. The CDR3 loop is CASSLGLSTGELFF. In DNA form, the CDR3 reads TGTGCCAGCAGCTTGGGACTGAGCACCGGGGAGCTGTTTTTT.

This clone was seen a single time. V gene TRBV28 combines with J gene TRBJ2-1; TRBD2 matches at 10 bases. Trimming at V came to 2 bases and at J to 10 bases, leaving 5 bases not matched to a gene. This CDR3 has 14 amino acids. Germline loops: CDR1 MDHEN, CDR2 SYDVKM. CDR3 nucleotide sequence: TGTGCCAGCAGTTTAGCTAGCGGGAGTGGGGAGCAGTTCTTC. Amino acid sequence: CASSLASGSGEQFF.

The rearrangement joins TRBV10-2 to TRBJ2-3; no clear D gene. Trimming shortened V by 2 bases and J by 1 base, and 10 bases separated the two germline ends. Germline values: CDR1 WSHSY, CDR2 SAAADI. The CDR3 length is 15 residues. The CDR3: CASSEVLFGTDTQYF. DNA of the CDR3: TGCGCCAGCAGTGAGGTTTTATTTGGCACAGATACGCAGTATTTT.

V usage is TRBV11-1 and J usage is TRBJ2-1, with TRBD2 matching 9 bases. The CDR3 consists of 13 residues. The germline V gene encodes CDR1 SGHAT and CDR2 FQDESV (reference sequence). V trimming: 4 bases; J trimming: 6 bases; junction bases outside the gene matches: 1. This CDR3 is CASSSGLANEQFF. The CDR3 DNA sequence: TGTGCCAGCAGCTCGGGACTAGCCAATGAGCAGTTCTTC. The full variable domain, with the rest looked up from reference TRBV11-1 and TRBJ2-1, is EAEVAQSPRYKITEKSQAVAFWCDPISGHATLYWYRQILGQGPELLVQFQDESVVDDSQLPKDRFSAERLKGVDSTLKIQPAELGDSAMYLCASSSGLANEQFFGPGTRLTVL.